The sequence of this TCR beta chain was determined in a study of cytomegalovirus exposure and HLA in healthy donors. To note about this clone: As yet, its antigen is unknown.

13 Jbeta primers and 60 Vbeta primers were used for the PCR. Sequencing used immunoSEQ multiplex PCR; TCRdb keeps in-frame clones, though not all of them. Of 130,000 to 150,000 clones listed, roughly 80% are singletons. Germline CDR1 and CDR2: LNHDA and SQIVND (reference sequence). V was pared by 3 bases and J by 1 base, with 2 bases of the junction left unmatched. This CDR3 is built from 15 residues. General study findings and limits: The study flagged roughly 150 TCR beta chains as cytomegalovirus-associated. Accounts indicate the classifier identified cytomegalovirus status with strong specificity and sensitivity. Confirmation was obtained in vitro that three CMV-associated chains are specific for CMV antigens. Sequence variants that were highly shared formed a cluster that was likely a sequencing artifact.

Sequencing used PBMCs. The TCR comes from a male donor in good health and CMV-seronegative. V is TRBV19 and J is TRBJ2-2; 7 bases map to TRBD2. DNA for the CDR3: TGTGCCAGTAGTATGGGAGGGGTGAACACCGGGGAGCTGTTTTTT. It codes for CASSMGGVNTGELFF.